This T cell receptor (beta chain) originates from a study of identifying expanded T cells in peripheral blood. TCRdb keeps only in-frame clones here, not all; method: immunoSEQ multiplex PCR. The table has about 91,000 clones, about nine tenths seen once; the top ten hold approximately 4%. This clone appeared once. Per the germline V gene, CDR1 is MGHDK and CDR2 is SYGVNS. This CDR3 spans 15 amino acids. Trimming pared 3 bases from V and 1 base from J, leaving 12 bases between. The TCR originated in a person between 18 and 69 years old in good health. The sequenced sample consisted of blood. The V gene is TRBV25-1, the J gene TRBJ1-1; D possibly corresponds to TRBD1 (6 bases). CDR3 sequence: CASSESGQPNTEAFF. CDR3 bases: TGTGCCAGCAGTGAGAGTGGACAGCCGAACACTGAAGCTTTCTTT.